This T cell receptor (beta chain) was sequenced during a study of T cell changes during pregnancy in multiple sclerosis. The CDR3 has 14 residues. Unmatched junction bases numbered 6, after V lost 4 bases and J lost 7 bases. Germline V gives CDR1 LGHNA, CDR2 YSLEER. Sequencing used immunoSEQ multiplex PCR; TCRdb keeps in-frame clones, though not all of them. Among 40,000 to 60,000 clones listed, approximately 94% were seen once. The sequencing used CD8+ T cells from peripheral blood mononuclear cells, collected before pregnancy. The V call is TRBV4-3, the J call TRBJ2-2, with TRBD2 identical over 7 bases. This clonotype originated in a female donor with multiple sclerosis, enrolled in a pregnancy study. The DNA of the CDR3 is TGCGCCAGCAGCCCCAACTGGGAGGGCGGGGAGCTGTTTTTT. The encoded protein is CASSPNWEGGELFF.